These T cell receptor beta chains were read from a single sample in a study of blood T cell repertoires in COVID-19. Sequencing was performed with immunoSEQ multiplex PCR; in TCRdb, only in-frame clones are kept and a portion is missing. This table has approximately 76,000 clones, over 75% appearing once. The sample consisted of peripheral blood. All receptors derive from a human donor in a cohort sampled during active COVID-19. Both conserved end residues are part of each CDR3. The D gene is left open where the match is weak. Expanded clones are given a class, and other clones once, few, many or no size at all.

clone size	V gene	D gene	J gene	CDR3 protein	CDR3 DNA
NA	TRBV12-3/TRBV12-4	TRBD1	TRBJ2-5	CASTTTGFETQYF	TGTGCCAGCACCACGACAGGGTTCGAGACCCAGTACTTC
few	TRBV7-2	NA	TRBJ2-7	CASSNKVGGPYEQYF	TGTGCCAGCAGCAATAAGGTCGGGGGTCCCTACGAGCAGTACTTC
NA	TRBV6-2/TRBV6-3	NA	TRBJ2-4	CASSYRRDLAKNIQYF	TGTGCCAGCAGTTACAGGCGGGATTTAGCCAAAAACATTCAGTACTTC
NA	TRBV18	NA	TRBJ1-5	CASSAGDQPQHF	TGTGCCAGCTCAGCAGGGGATCAGCCCCAGCATTTT
NA	TRBV6-5	TRBD1	TRBJ1-1	CASSYRGGSTEAFF	TGTGCCAGCAGTTACCGAGGGGGCAGCACTGAAGCTTTCTTT
NA	TRBV5-1	NA	TRBJ2-1	CASSTGRATYNEQFF	TGCGCCAGCAGCACAGGACGGGCGACCTACAATGAGCAGTTCTTC
NA	TRBV5-4	NA	TRBJ2-2	CASSLLQGNTGELFF	TGTGCCAGCAGCTTGTTGCAGGGCAACACCGGGGAGCTGTTTTTT
NA	TRBV3-1/TRBV3-2	TRBD1	TRBJ1-1	CASSHGGTGGAFF	TGTGCCAGCAGCCATGGGGGGACAGGTGGAGCTTTCTTT
NA	TRBV11-3	NA	TRBJ1-6	CASSFGGDNSPLHF	TGTGCCAGCAGCTTTGGGGGGGACAATTCACCCCTCCACTTT
NA	TRBV4-2	NA	TRBJ1-1	CASSPIREVSTEAFF	TGTGCCAGCAGCCCAATCAGGGAGGTTAGCACTGAAGCTTTCTTT
NA	TRBV20-1	NA	TRBJ2-2	CSASFRRAGELFF	TGCAGTGCTAGTTTCCGACGAGCGGGGGAGCTGTTTTTT
NA	TRBV5-6	NA	TRBJ2-3	CASREPQGGLGTDTQYF	TGTGCCAGCAGAGAACCACAGGGGGGGCTTGGCACAGATACGCAGTATTTT
NA	TRBV3-1/TRBV3-2	NA	TRBJ1-1	CASSQPGVGTEAFF	TGTGCCAGCAGCCAACCAGGGGTGGGCACTGAAGCTTTCTTT
NA	TRBV10-3	NA	TRBJ2-1	CAISGSADEQFF	TGTGCCATCAGTGGGAGCGCTGATGAGCAGTTCTTC
NA	TRBV2	NA	TRBJ1-2	CASSNGREGGLFGYTF	TGTGCCAGCAGTAACGGGAGGGAGGGGGGACTTTTTGGCTACACCTTC
NA	TRBV7-2	TRBD2	TRBJ2-3	CASSILLAGGADTQYF	TGTGCCAGCAGCATTCTACTAGCGGGTGGTGCAGATACGCAGTATTTT
NA	TRBV7-7	NA	TRBJ2-7	CASSLAGQSYEQYF	TGTGCCAGCAGCTTAGCAGGACAGTCCTACGAGCAGTACTTC
NA	TRBV18	TRBD2	TRBJ2-5	CASSPLAGGQETQYF	TGTGCCAGCTCACCACTAGCGGGAGGACAAGAGACCCAGTACTTC
NA	TRBV5-1	TRBD2	TRBJ2-5	CASGPRASGRQETQYF	TGCGCCAGCGGGCCCAGGGCTAGCGGGAGGCAAGAGACCCAGTACTTC
NA	TRBV9	NA	TRBJ2-7	CASSVSVRDTYEQYF	TGTGCCAGCAGCGTCTCCGTCCGGGACACCTACGAGCAGTACTTC
NA	TRBV18	NA	TRBJ1-5	CASSPRDWDQPQHF	TGTGCCAGCTCACCCCGGGACTGGGATCAGCCCCAGCATTTT
many	TRBV11-3	TRBD1	TRBJ1-1	CASSREQGSEAFF	TGTGCCAGCTCCCGGGAACAGGGGTCTGAAGCTTTCTTT
NA	TRBV14	TRBD2	TRBJ2-1	CASSPPGLTYNEQFF	TGTGCCAGCAGCCCACCGGGACTAACCTACAATGAGCAGTTCTTC
NA	TRBV7-9	NA	TRBJ1-1	CASSWDNTEAFF	TGTGCCAGCAGCTGGGACAATACTGAAGCTTTCTTT
NA	TRBV7-2	TRBD2	TRBJ2-7	CASSFPGGADNYEQYF	TGTGCCAGCAGCTTCCCGGGGGGAGCGGACAACTACGAGCAGTACTTC
once	TRBV11-2	TRBD2	TRBJ2-4	CASSPTGTSGLAKNIQYF	TGTGCCAGCAGCCCCACCGGGACTAGCGGACTAGCCAAAAACATTCAGTACTTC